These 9 T cell receptor beta chains share one sample of origin, sequenced in a study of cytomegalovirus exposure and HLA in healthy donors. Researchers ran the PCR with 60 Vbeta and 13 Jbeta primers. Assay: immunoSEQ multiplex PCR; the TCRdb copy retains only in-frame clones and omits some. The sample records around 100,000 clones, under 80% being singletons. Sequencing used PBMCs. The receptors derive from a woman in her late teens or twenties in good health and CMV-seropositive.

V gene TRBV18 combines with J gene TRBJ2-1; a possible D gene is TRBD1 (6 bases). Trimming pared 5 bases from V and 3 bases from J, leaving 14 bases between. Germline-derived CDR1 and CDR2 are KGHSH and LQKENI. The CDR3 sequence is 15 residues long. This chain's CDR3 is CASSKTGEYYNEQFF. The DNA of the CDR3 is TGTGCCAGCTCAAAGACAGGCGAATACTACAATGAGCAGTTCTTC.

The J gene is TRBJ1-4, the V gene TRBV15; D is unresolved. V was shortened by 1 base and J by 14 bases, with 8 bases between the two germline ends. The CDR3 has 11 residues. In germline, CDR1 is LNHNV, CDR2 YYDKDF (reference sequence). The CDR3 nucleotides read TGTGCCACCAGCAGAGGCAGAGGGCTGTTTTTT. It encodes CATSRGRGLFF.

The chain has TRBV10-3 and TRBJ2-7; TRBD2 aligns across 14 bases. V trimming: 4 bases; J trimming: 1 base; junction bases outside the gene matches: 9. The CDR3 extends over 18 amino acids. CDR1 is ENHRY and CDR2 is SYGVKD in the germline V gene. The CDR3 DNA sequence: TGTGCCATCAGTGGAGGACTAGCGGGAGGACTTCCTTCCTACGAGCAGTACTTC. It codes for CAISGGLAGGLPSYEQYF.

The J gene is TRBJ2-1, the V gene TRBV10-3; weak D call: TRBD2 (6 bases). This CDR3 is 14 amino acids long. Trimming took 5 bases from V and 7 from J, leaving 15 bases between them. The germline V gene has CDR1 ENHRY and CDR2 SYGVKD. This CDR3 reads CAISNSGTANEQFF. CDR3 coding DNA: TGTGCCATCAGTAATTCCGGGACTGCAAATGAGCAGTTCTTC.

The gene calls are TRBV5-1 and TRBJ2-1, with D uncertain. The V end lost 2 bases, the J end lost 8 bases, and 11 bases lay between the germline ends. The CDR3 is 13 residues long. Germline lookup yields CDR1 SGHRS and CDR2 YFSETQ. CDR3 sequence (DNA): TGCGCCAGCAGCTTAACAGTGGGCTATGAGCAGTTCTTC. Translation: CASSLTVGYEQFF.

This clone was seen a few times. The genes are TRBV7-2 and TRBJ2-2; D not resolved. The CDR3 sequence is 12 residues long. Germline assignment: CDR1 SGHTA and CDR2 FQGNSA. V dropped 5 bases and J dropped 7 bases, with 8 bases sitting between them. CDR3 sequence: CASSRYLGELFF. In nucleotides, the CDR3 is TGTGCCAGCAGCCGGTACCTCGGGGAGCTGTTTTTT.

This sequence joins TRBV9 and TRBJ2-7; 12 nucleotides agree with TRBD2. V lost 4 bases to trimming and J lost 1 base; unmatched junction nucleotides: 6. CDR3 length: 16 amino acids. Germline V gene sequence: CDR1 SGDLS, CDR2 YYNGEE. This chain's CDR3 is CASSPRLAGDSYEQYF. The CDR3 region has the DNA TGTGCCAGCAGCCCACGACTAGCGGGAGATTCCTACGAGCAGTACTTC.

The chain carries TRBV4-1 and TRBJ2-7; 10 bases match TRBD2. Germline V gene data show CDR1 as MGHRA and CDR2 as YSYEKL. This CDR3 is 16 amino acids long. Trimming removed 5 bases from V and 0 bases from J; junction bases left unmatched: 7. DNA of the CDR3: TGCGCCAGCAGCACTTACCCTAGCGGGAGCTCCTACGAGCAGTACTTC. Amino acids: CASSTYPSGSSYEQYF.

The chain joins TRBV7-8 to TRBJ2-1; a possible D gene is TRBD2 (6 bases). Germline CDR1 is SGHVS and CDR2 is FQNEAQ. Trimming took 2 bases from V and 3 from J, leaving 14 bases between them. The CDR3 has 16 residues. CDR3 residues: CASSLLRGPNYNEQFF. CDR3 nucleotides: TGTGCCAGCAGCTTACTGCGGGGACCAAACTACAATGAGCAGTTCTTC.